These T cell receptor beta chains were read from a single sample in a study of cytomegalovirus exposure and HLA in healthy donors. Profiled with immunoSEQ multiplex PCR; TCRdb holds only in-frame clones, not every one. Among some 150,000 clones listed, 70% to 85% were seen once. Sequencing input: PBMCs. These receptors were obtained from a middle-aged woman in good health and CMV-seronegative. The CDR3 runs from the conserved cysteine through the conserved F or W. The D gene is left open where the match is weak. Expanded clones get a size class; other rows say once, few or many, or leave the size out.

j_gene,d_gene,abundance,v_gene,CDR3aa,CDR3nt
TRBJ2-3,TRBD2,.,TRBV28,CASSTYSSIAGFTDTQYF,TGTGCCAGCAGTACCTACTCATCGATAGCGGGATTCACAGATACGCAGTATTTT
TRBJ1-3,.,.,TRBV11-2,CASSAIDWLNTIYF,TGTGCCAGCAGCGCAATCGACTGGTTAAACACCATATATTTT
TRBJ1-2,.,.,TRBV19,CASTAGTSRGYTF,TGTGCCAGTACCGCGGGAACATCCCGGGGCTACACCTTC
TRBJ2-7,.,.,TRBV4-2,CASSQMDSSYEQYF,TGTGCCAGCAGCCAGATGGACAGCTCCTACGAGCAGTACTTC
TRBJ2-7,.,.,TRBV27,CASSDRSYSYEQYF,TGTGCCAGCAGCGACAGGAGCTATTCCTACGAGCAGTACTTC
TRBJ2-7,TRBD2,.,TRBV7-8,CASSLSSGSTYEQYF,TGTGCCAGCAGCTTAAGTAGCGGGTCCACCTACGAGCAGTACTTC
TRBJ1-2,TRBD1,.,TRBV5-6,CASSLQGNYGYTF,TGTGCCAGCAGCTTACAGGGGAACTATGGCTACACCTTC
TRBJ1-2,TRBD1,.,TRBV9,CASSVHNGQGVDTAF,TGTGCCAGCAGCGTACATAACGGACAGGGAGTAGATACGGCCTTC
TRBJ2-1,TRBD2,.,TRBV29-1,CSVELGLAGSYNEQFF,TGCAGCGTTGAACTCGGGCTAGCGGGGTCCTACAATGAGCAGTTCTTC
TRBJ1-5,.,.,TRBV6-1,CASSVIGAGGNQPQHF,TGTGCCAGCAGTGTCATCGGGGCGGGGGGCAATCAGCCCCAGCATTTT
TRBJ1-1,TRBD1,.,TRBV10-3,CAISEIGQGLELAFF,TGTGCCATCAGTGAGATCGGACAGGGGCTGGAATTGGCTTTCTTT
TRBJ2-5,TRBD2,.,TRBV5-6,CASSLLLSGSLSVGTQYF,TGTGCCAGCAGCTTGTTGCTTAGCGGGAGCCTAAGTGTTGGGACCCAGTACTTC
TRBJ1-2,.,.,TRBV19,CASSISVGRGYTF,TGTGCCAGTAGTATCAGTGTCGGGAGAGGCTACACCTTC
TRBJ1-4,TRBD1,.,TRBV5-1,CASSLQGGGEKLFF,TGCGCCAGCAGCCTTCAGGGGGGCGGTGAAAAACTGTTTTTT
TRBJ2-1,TRBD1,few,TRBV7-9,CASSETTGQGRKEQFF,TGTGCCAGCAGTGAAACCACGGGACAGGGGCGCAAGGAGCAGTTCTTC
TRBJ1-2,TRBD1,.,TRBV27,CASSLSGTGAGDGYTF,TGTGCCAGCAGTTTATCGGGGACAGGGGCCGGGGACGGCTACACCTTC
TRBJ1-5,.,.,TRBV27,CASSFRGNQPQHF,TGTGCCAGCAGTTTTCGTGGCAATCAGCCCCAGCATTTT
TRBJ2-1,TRBD1,few,TRBV7-9,CASSAVTGPKFIEQFF,TGTGCCAGCAGCGCAGTGACAGGGCCCAAATTTATCGAGCAGTTCTTC
TRBJ2-7,TRBD1,.,TRBV30,CAWSAGTAPHEQYF,TGTGCCTGGAGTGCTGGGACAGCCCCCCACGAGCAGTACTTC
TRBJ1-2,TRBD1,.,TRBV9,CASSETPLGGRDGYTF,TGTGCCAGCAGCGAGACCCCATTAGGGGGCCGGGATGGCTACACCTTC
TRBJ1-6,.,.,TRBV4-1,CASSQDVPSSYNSPLHF,TGCGCCAGCAGCCAAGATGTGCCTAGCTCCTATAATTCACCCCTCCACTTT
TRBJ1-2,.,.,TRBV28,CASSLILQGRMGYTF,TGTGCCAGCAGTTTGATACTGCAGGGAAGGATGGGCTACACCTTC
TRBJ1-2,.,.,TRBV7-2,CASRKSGVYGYTF,TGTGCCAGCCGGAAGTCAGGGGTTTATGGCTACACCTTC
TRBJ2-5,TRBD1,.,TRBV18,CASSGDRGQTQYF,TGTGCCAGCTCAGGGGACAGGGGCCAGACCCAGTACTTC
TRBJ2-7,.,.,TRBV6-6,CASSFGRGTVSYEQYF,TGTGCCAGCAGTTTTGGCCGCGGGACAGTTTCCTACGAGCAGTACTTC
TRBJ1-1,.,.,TRBV6-6,CASSYSAGNTEAFF,TGTGCCAGCAGTTACTCAGCAGGCAACACTGAAGCTTTCTTT
TRBJ1-5,TRBD1,.,TRBV7-8,CASSLAGTGKQPQHF,TGTGCCAGCAGCTTAGCTGGGACAGGGAAGCAGCCCCAGCATTTT
TRBJ2-3,TRBD2,.,TRBV4-3,CASSTSGFTDTQYF,TGCGCCAGCAGCACTAGCGGATTCACAGATACGCAGTATTTT
TRBJ1-1,.,once,TRBV6-4,CASRSIPTSDTEAFF,TGTGCCAGCAGATCCATTCCCACCTCGGACACTGAAGCTTTCTTT
TRBJ2-7,.,.,TRBV6-6,CASTPKTGEGSYEQYF,TGTGCCAGCACCCCGAAGACCGGGGAAGGGTCCTACGAGCAGTACTTC
TRBJ1-2,TRBD1,.,TRBV5-4,CASSLPDRAGGYTF,TGTGCCAGCAGCTTGCCGGACAGGGCAGGAGGCTACACCTTC
TRBJ2-3,.,.,TRBV5-1,CASSSLPNTDTQYF,TGCGCCAGCAGCTCGCTACCAAACACAGATACGCAGTATTTT
TRBJ2-2,TRBD2,.,TRBV4-2,CASSPRLAGGSGELFF,TGTGCCAGCAGCCCTCGACTAGCGGGAGGGAGCGGGGAGCTGTTTTTT
TRBJ1-1,TRBD1,.,TRBV28,CASLYGTVMNTEAFF,TGTGCCAGCTTATACGGGACAGTCATGAACACTGAAGCTTTCTTT
TRBJ2-2,.,.,TRBV7-9,CASSLVRNTGELFF,TGTGCCAGCAGCTTAGTCCGGAACACCGGGGAGCTGTTTTTT
TRBJ1-5,.,.,TRBV19,CASARGSVGRYSNQPQHF,TGTGCCAGTGCCAGGGGATCGGTGGGAAGGTATAGCAATCAGCCCCAGCATTTT
TRBJ1-1,TRBD1,.,TRBV9,CASSPTGTGYTEAFF,TGTGCCAGCAGCCCCACCGGGACAGGGTACACTGAAGCTTTCTTT
TRBJ2-7,.,.,TRBV7-2,CASSFYYEQYF,TGTGCCAGCAGCTTTTATTACGAGCAGTACTTC
TRBJ2-5,.,.,TRBV7-9,CASSEGPGEYF,TGTGCCAGCAGCGAGGGACCAGGGGAGTACTTC
TRBJ1-2,.,.,TRBV5-1,CASSLEQGDGYTF,TGCGCCAGCAGCTTGGAACAGGGCGATGGCTACACCTTC
TRBJ2-3,.,.,TRBV7-6,CASSSGSDTQYF,TGTGCCAGCAGCTCGGGGTCAGATACGCAGTATTTT
TRBJ1-1,.,few,TRBV7-2,CASSARGKEAFF,TGTGCCAGCAGCGCAAGAGGTAAAGAAGCTTTCTTT
TRBJ2-1,TRBD2,.,TRBV25-1,CASARPGLVINEQFF,TGTGCCAGCGCCCGACCGGGACTAGTGATCAATGAGCAGTTCTTC
TRBJ1-3,.,.,TRBV5-5,CASSLSGGVGSGNTIYF,TGTGCCAGCAGCTTGTCTGGCGGCGTGGGCTCTGGAAACACCATATATTTT
TRBJ2-7,.,.,TRBV7-2,CASSLLVGRTYEQYF,TGTGCCAGCAGCTTACTGGTGGGCCGGACCTACGAGCAGTACTTC
TRBJ2-2,TRBD2,.,TRBV28,CASRQLAGLVNTGELFF,TGTGCCAGCCGGCAGCTAGCGGGATTGGTGAACACCGGGGAGCTGTTTTTT
TRBJ1-3,TRBD1,few,TRBV27,CASSPYPGTGSGNTIYF,TGTGCCAGCAGTCCCTATCCCGGGACAGGGTCTGGAAACACCATATATTTT
TRBJ2-3,.,.,TRBV19,CASSIDGRAARDTQYF,TGTGCCAGTAGTATTGACGGCAGGGCTGCCCGGGATACGCAGTATTTT
TRBJ2-7,.,.,TRBV11-2,CASSLGPGASYEQYF,TGTGCCAGCAGCTTAGGCCCAGGGGCCTCCTACGAGCAGTACTTC
TRBJ1-1,.,.,TRBV20-1,CSARDSYEAFF,TGCAGTGCTAGGGACAGCTATGAAGCTTTCTTT
TRBJ1-2,TRBD1,.,TRBV5-1,CASTLQGDYGYTF,TGCGCCAGCACCCTACAGGGGGACTATGGCTACACCTTC
TRBJ1-2,TRBD1,.,TRBV5-1,CASTGTGLTYGYTF,TGCGCCAGCACCGGGACAGGGTTGACCTATGGCTACACCTTC
TRBJ2-3,TRBD2,.,TRBV15,CATSRGETSVHTQYF,TGTGCCACCAGCAGGGGGGAGACTAGCGTTCATACGCAGTATTTT
TRBJ2-1,TRBD2,.,TRBV13,CASSFSTSGIDEQFF,TGTGCCAGCAGCTTTAGTACTAGCGGGATCGATGAGCAGTTCTTC